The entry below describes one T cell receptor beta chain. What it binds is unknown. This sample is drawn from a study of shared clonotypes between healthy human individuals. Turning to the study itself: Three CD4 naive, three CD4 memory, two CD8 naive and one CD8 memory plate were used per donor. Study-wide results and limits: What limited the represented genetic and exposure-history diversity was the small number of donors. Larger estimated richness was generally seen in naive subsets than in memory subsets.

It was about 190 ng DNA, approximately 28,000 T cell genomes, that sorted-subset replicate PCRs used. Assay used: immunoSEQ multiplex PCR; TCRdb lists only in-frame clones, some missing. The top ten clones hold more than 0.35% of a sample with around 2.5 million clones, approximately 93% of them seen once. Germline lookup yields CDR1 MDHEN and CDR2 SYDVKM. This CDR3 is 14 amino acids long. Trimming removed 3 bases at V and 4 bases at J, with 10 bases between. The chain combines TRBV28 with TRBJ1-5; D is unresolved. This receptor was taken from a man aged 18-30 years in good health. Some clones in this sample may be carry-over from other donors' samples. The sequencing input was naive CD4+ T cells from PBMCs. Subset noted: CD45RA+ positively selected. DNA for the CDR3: TGTGCCAGCAGTTTTACGCTTTCTAATCAGCCCCAGCATTTT. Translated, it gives CASSFTLSNQPQHF.